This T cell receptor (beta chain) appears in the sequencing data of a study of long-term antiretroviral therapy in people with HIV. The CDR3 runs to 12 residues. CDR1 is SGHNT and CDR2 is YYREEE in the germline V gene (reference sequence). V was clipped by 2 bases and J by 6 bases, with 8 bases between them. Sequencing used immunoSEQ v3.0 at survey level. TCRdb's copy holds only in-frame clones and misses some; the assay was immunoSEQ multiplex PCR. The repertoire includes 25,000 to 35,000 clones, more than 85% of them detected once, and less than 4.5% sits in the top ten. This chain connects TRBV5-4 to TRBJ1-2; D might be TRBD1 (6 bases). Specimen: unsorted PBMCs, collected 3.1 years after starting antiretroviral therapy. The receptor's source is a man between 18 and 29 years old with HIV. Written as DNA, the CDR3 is TGTGCCAGCAGCTTACCAGGGGATGGCTACACCTTC. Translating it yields CASSLPGDGYTF.